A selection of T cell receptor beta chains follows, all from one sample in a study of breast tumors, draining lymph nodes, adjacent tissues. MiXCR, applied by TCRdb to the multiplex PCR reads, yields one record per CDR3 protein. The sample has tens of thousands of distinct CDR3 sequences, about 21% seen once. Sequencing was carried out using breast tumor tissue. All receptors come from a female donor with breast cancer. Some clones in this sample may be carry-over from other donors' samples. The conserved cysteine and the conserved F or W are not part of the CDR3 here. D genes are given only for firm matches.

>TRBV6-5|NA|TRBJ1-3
ASSYAQGYTGNTIY
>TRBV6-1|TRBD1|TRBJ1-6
ASRGDRGNNSPLH
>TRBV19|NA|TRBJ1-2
ASSIDIGGSYGYT
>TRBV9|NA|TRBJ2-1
ASSVGTLPGNEQF
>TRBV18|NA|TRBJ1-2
ASSPGQGGYT
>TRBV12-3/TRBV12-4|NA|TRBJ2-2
ASSLVAGGGGELF
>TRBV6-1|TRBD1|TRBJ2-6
ASRPGQGLSGANVLT
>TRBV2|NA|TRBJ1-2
ASSPETYGYT
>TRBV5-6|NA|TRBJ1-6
ASSARHSSLKDSPLH
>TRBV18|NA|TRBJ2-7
ASSPNANEQY
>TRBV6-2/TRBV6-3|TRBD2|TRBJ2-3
ASKRIAGGLTDTQY
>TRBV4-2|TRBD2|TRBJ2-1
ASSQDEAGGVMDEQF
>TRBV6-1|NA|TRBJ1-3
ASSEVGPSSGNTIY
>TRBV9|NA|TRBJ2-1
ASSPYGNEQF
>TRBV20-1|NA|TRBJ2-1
SARWPSVNEQF
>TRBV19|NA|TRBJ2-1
ANRRFYNEQF
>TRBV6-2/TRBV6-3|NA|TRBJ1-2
ASIGRGYGYT
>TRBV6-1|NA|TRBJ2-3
ASSRRDIGLRTNTQY
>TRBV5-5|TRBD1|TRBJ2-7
ASSEGTEVEQY
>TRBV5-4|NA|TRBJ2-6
ASSPVGYMETGANVLT
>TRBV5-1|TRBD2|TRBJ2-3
ASGLTSGASDTQY
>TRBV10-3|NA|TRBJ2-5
AISVGGWEETQY
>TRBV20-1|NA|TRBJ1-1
SARDGGGTTEAF
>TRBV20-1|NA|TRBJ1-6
SAKDKNSPLH
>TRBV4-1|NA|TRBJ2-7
ASSQALYAGLSSYEQY
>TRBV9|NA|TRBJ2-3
ASSETGISTDTQY
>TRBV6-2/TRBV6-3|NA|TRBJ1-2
ASRHDRPAGYT
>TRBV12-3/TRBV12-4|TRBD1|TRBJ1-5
ASTSGQGNQPQH
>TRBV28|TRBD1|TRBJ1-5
ASSITGGQPQH
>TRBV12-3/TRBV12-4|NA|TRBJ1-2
ASTRGGGLNYGYT
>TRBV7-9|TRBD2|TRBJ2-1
ASSQGTSGGYNEQF